This T cell receptor beta chain was sequenced during a study of cytomegalovirus exposure and HLA in healthy donors. The study's findings and limits: An apparent linkage of common viral pathogens to several of the most significant clusters emerged in a later analysis. Among immune exposure information, only CMV serostatus was available.

60 Vbeta and 13 Jbeta primers were used in PCR. Clones were sequenced by immunoSEQ multiplex PCR, and TCRdb holds only the in-frame ones, with some missing. The table has roughly 160,000 clones, over 60% seen once. Regarding this clone: Its antigen remains unknown.

Sequencing was done on a sample of PBMCs. This TCR was recovered from a girl aged 10-17 years in good health and CMV-seronegative.

This CDR3 is CASSLRDGNYEQYF. As DNA, the CDR3 is TGTGCCAGCAGCCTAAGAGACGGGAACTACGAGCAGTACTTC. The chain joins TRBV7-8 to TRBJ2-7; D is possibly TRBD2 (5 bases). The germline gives CDR1 SGHVS, CDR2 FQNEAQ. V was clipped by 5 bases and J by 3 bases, with 14 bases between them. The CDR3 sequence is 14 residues long. Supplemented by reference TRBV7-8 and TRBJ2-7, the full variable domain reads GAGVSQSPRYKVAKRGQDVALRCDPISGHVSLFWYQQALGQGPEFLTYFQNEAQLDKSGLPSDRFFAERPEGSVSTLKIQRTQQEDSAVYLCASSLRDGNYEQYFGPGTRLTVT.